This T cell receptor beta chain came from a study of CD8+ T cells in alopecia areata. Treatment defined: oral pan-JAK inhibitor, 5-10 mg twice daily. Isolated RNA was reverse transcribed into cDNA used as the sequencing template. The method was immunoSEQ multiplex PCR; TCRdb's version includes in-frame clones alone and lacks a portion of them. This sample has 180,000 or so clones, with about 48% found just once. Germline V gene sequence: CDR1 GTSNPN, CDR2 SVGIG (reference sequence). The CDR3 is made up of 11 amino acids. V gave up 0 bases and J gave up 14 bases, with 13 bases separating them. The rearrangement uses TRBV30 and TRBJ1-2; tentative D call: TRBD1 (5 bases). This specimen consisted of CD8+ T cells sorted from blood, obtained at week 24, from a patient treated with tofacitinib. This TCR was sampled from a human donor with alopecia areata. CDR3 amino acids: CAWSVSGSPTF. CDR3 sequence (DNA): TGTGCCTGGAGTGTCTCAGGGAGTCCAACCTTC.